Each of the 25 T cell receptor beta chains below was sequenced from the same sample in a study of tumor-infiltrating lymphocytes in primary liver carcinoma. Constant-region priming of around 530 ng total RNA yielded TCR beta cDNA. Modified slightly, ARM-PCR produced TCR beta libraries over three nested multiplex PCR rounds. TRBV1-TRBV30 forward primers paired with a C-beta reverse primer drove the first two PCR rounds, approximately 11 cycles each. TCRdb re-called the multiplex PCR reads through MiXCR, storing one row per CDR3 protein. Here the sample spans roughly 57,000 distinct CDR3 sequences, 70% to 85% being singletons. From unsorted bulk tissue weighing roughly 19-32 mg, DNA and RNA were co-extracted. Specimen: liver tumor tissue from sampling region 2. This sample's subset: tumor region T2, inferior pole. The receptors here all came from a man in his forties with primary liver carcinoma and hepatitis B virus infection.

This clonotype was detected only a few times. V is TRBV20-1 and J is TRBJ2-1; maybe TRBD2 (6 bases). CDR1 is DFQATT, CDR2 SNEGSKA, per germline (reference sequence). The V end was cut by 1 base, the J end by 6 bases, with 19 bases between. CDR3 length: 16 residues. In nucleotides, the CDR3 is TGCAGTGCTAGAGTTCTCGGGGGAGAGGGGTCCAATGAGCAGTTCTTC. Protein product: CSARVLGGEGSNEQFF.

This clonotype was observed once. A much larger clone sits a single nucleotide away, making a read error possible. This chain connects TRBV11-1 to TRBJ2-3, with 8 nucleotides matching TRBD1. The CDR3 length is 16 residues. CDR1 and CDR2 from the germline V gene are SGHAT and FQDESV (reference sequence). In nucleotides, the CDR3 is TGTGCCAACAGCTTAGAATCGGCAGGGGGCTCGGATACGCAGTATTTT. Its protein is CANSLESAGGSDTQYF.

Turning to this clonotype: A read error may account for a junction end that differs from germline. The V call is TRBV29-1, the J call TRBJ2-1; no clear D. The CDR3 sequence is 16 residues long. CDR1 SQVTM and CDR2 ANQGSEA come from the germline V gene. The CDR3 region has the DNA TGTAACGTTGCCATGCTTCGGCCCTGGTCCCGTCAAGAGCAGTTCTTC. Its translation is CNVAMLRPWSRQEQFF.

Note on this clonotype: The junction does not match germline at one end; this may be a read error. The J gene is TRBJ1-1, the V gene TRBV6-1; no firm D call. Germline V gene sequence: CDR1 MNHNS, CDR2 SASEGT. CDR3 size: 13 residues. CDR3 region: CASSVSLNIEAFF. DNA for the CDR3: TGTGCCAGCAGTGTCTCACTCAACATTGAAGCGTTCTTT.

About this clonotype itself: An end of the junction does not agree with germline; a read error may underlie this. The V and J genes are TRBV6-6 and TRBJ2-3; 8 bases match TRBD2. Germline CDR1 and CDR2: MNHNY and SVGAGI (reference sequence). The CDR3 is 17 amino acids. The CDR3: CASSSRNSGTRTDAQYF. The CDR3, as DNA: TGTGCCAGCAGTTCCCGGAATAGCGGGACCCGCACAGATGCGCAGTATTTT.

The chain is built from TRBV6-5 and TRBJ2-3, with D perhaps being TRBD1 or TRBD2 (5 bases each). Germline CDR1 is MNHEY and CDR2 is SVGAGI. This CDR3 contains 15 residues. V dropped 5 bases and J dropped 5 bases, with 17 bases sitting between them. Written as DNA, the CDR3 is TGTGCCAGCAGTCTTACAGCGGACAAGCTAGATACGCAGTATTTT. Its translation: CASSLTADKLDTQYF.

V gene TRBV6-1 combines with J gene TRBJ2-7; TRBD2 aligns across 9 bases. CDR3 length: 17 residues. The V gene end was trimmed by 0 bases and the J gene end by 3 bases; junction bases not matched to a gene: 9. Germline CDR1 MNHNS, CDR2 SASEGT. The chain's CDR3 is CASSEARGRLAVYEQYF. CDR3 coding DNA: TGTGCCAGCAGTGAAGCGCGGGGGAGACTAGCGGTCTACGAGCAGTACTTC.

A note on this clonotype: A read error may explain this, as a much larger clone is one base away. The gene calls are TRBV5-1 and TRBJ1-1; TRBD1 matches 8 bases. CDR1 and CDR2 (germline): SGHRS, YFSETQ. The CDR3 has 13 amino acids. Unmatched junction bases numbered 0, after V lost 4 bases and J lost 1 base. CDR3 loop: CASSQGANTEAFF. The CDR3 DNA sequence: TGCGCCAGCAGCCAGGGGGCGAACACTGAAGCTTTCTTT.

As regards this clonotype: A junction end diverges from the germline sequence, so it may reflect a read error. The chain recombines TRBV29-1 with TRBJ2-7, with D possibly called TRBD1 or TRBD2 (5 bases each). The CDR3 totals 11 residues. Germline loops: CDR1 SQVTM, CDR2 ANQGSEA. The CDR3 region is CSVENGGEQYF. For the CDR3, the DNA is TGCAGTGTTGAGAATGGGGGCGAGCAGTACTTC.

About this clonotype itself: Sequence at one end of the junction differs from germline and may be a read error. The chain recombines TRBV10-3 with TRBJ2-7, with 16 positions matching TRBD2. From germline, CDR1 is ENHRY and CDR2 SYGVKD. The CDR3 is 19 amino acids. CDR3 amino acids: CAFIKRSGLAGGFSYEQYF. The CDR3 nucleotides are TGTGCCTTCATCAAACGATCGGGACTAGCGGGAGGGTTCTCCTACGAACAGTACTTC.

The chain recombines TRBV18 with TRBJ2-1; D may be TRBD1 (6 bases). This CDR3 is 16 amino acids long. Trimming cost V 2 bases and J 0 bases, with 11 bases left between them. Germline CDR1 and CDR2: KGHSH and LQKENI. CDR3 loop: CASSPNRASSYNEQFF. The CDR3 bases are TGTGCCAGCTCACCAAACAGGGCGAGCTCCTACAATGAGCAGTTCTTC.

This clonotype appeared a single time. Just one base apart from a much larger clone, this may be a read error. The gene calls are TRBV4-2 and TRBJ2-3; perhaps D is TRBD1 or TRBD2 (6 bases each). The CDR3 runs 15 residues. Germline CDR1 reads LGHNA; CDR2 reads YNFKEQ. The CDR3 sequence: CASSLEGGGGDTQCF. CDR3 nucleotide sequence: TGTGCCAGCAGCCTTGAGGGGGGAGGAGGAGATACGCAGTGTTTT.

A word on this clonotype: Sequence at one end of the junction differs from germline and may be a read error. The chain combines TRBV4-3 with TRBJ2-4, with TRBD2 matching 8 bases. CDR3 length: 17 amino acids. Germline CDR1 reads LGHNA; CDR2 reads YSLEER. CDR3: CTSSQDNNRGGLNIRYF. In DNA form, the CDR3 reads TGCACCAGCAGCCAGGATAACAATCGGGGGGGCTTAAACATTCGGTACTTC.

Details on this clonotype: With a much larger clone just one base away, this may be a read error. The chain has TRBV28 and TRBJ2-2; D is possibly TRBD1 (6 bases). The germline V gene has CDR1 MDHEN and CDR2 SYDVKM. This CDR3 spans 14 amino acids. V dropped 4 bases and J dropped 6 bases, with 12 bases sitting between them. The DNA for the CDR3 is TGTGCCAGCAGTTCATACAGGGATCCCGGGGAGCTGTTTTTT. Translating it yields CASSSYRDPGELFF.

This clonotype was picked up one time. This may come from a read error, since a much larger clone is one base off. The chain has TRBV7-6 and TRBJ2-1; 8 bases match TRBD2. The CDR3 has 15 residues. Germline lookup yields CDR1 SGHVS and CDR2 FNYEAQ. The ends lost 5 bases at V and 5 bases at J; junction bases unmatched: 8. This CDR3 is CASSLSGAGDNEQFF. CDR3 DNA sequence: TGTGCCAGCAGCCTTAGCGGGGCTGGCGACAATGAGCAGTTCTTC.

This clonotype was recorded at least ten times. The gene calls are TRBV5-5 and TRBJ1-1; D is ambiguous. CDR1 SGHKS and CDR2 YYEKEE come from the germline V gene (reference sequence). With 4 bases removed from V and 5 bases from J, the gap between germline ends came to 21 bases. The CDR3 is made up of 16 amino acids. DNA for the CDR3: TGTGCCAGCAGCCGAGAGTGGGCGTCTTTCAAGACTGAAGCTTTCTTT. It yields the protein CASSREWASFKTEAFF.

This clonotype was counted once. A read error may produce the germline difference seen at one junction end. This chain uses TRBV5-6 with TRBJ2-6, with no clear D. Germline CDR1 SGHDT, CDR2 YYEEEE. There are 13 residues in the CDR3. Written as DNA, the CDR3 is TGTGCCAGCAGCTTACCACGGGCCAACCTCCTGACTTTC. It encodes CASSLPRANLLTF.

Regarding this clonotype: At one end, the junction sequence differs from germline, possibly due to a read error. The chain joins TRBV11-2 to TRBJ2-5; 10 bases align to TRBD2. The CDR3 loop spans 18 amino acids. The germline CDR1 and CDR2 sequences are SGHAT and FQNNGV. CDR3 residues: CANGLDPWSSGRGETHYF. In nucleotides, the CDR3 is TGTGCCAACGGCTTAGATCCGTGGTCTAGCGGGAGAGGAGAGACCCATTACTTC.

Concerning this clonotype: This may come from a read error, since a much larger clone is one base off. This chain joins TRBV10-3 and TRBJ1-5, with D perhaps TRBD1 (6 bases). Germline assignment: CDR1 ENHRY and CDR2 SYGVKD. Trimming left V 2 bases short and J 6 bases short, with 8 bases between. The CDR3 sequence is 13 residues long. CDR3 sequence: CAISETTGQPQHF. The CDR3 nucleotides read TGTGCCATCAGTGAGACGACAGGTCAGCCCCAGCATTTT.

This clonotype has a handful of counts. The rearrangement uses TRBV11-2 and TRBJ2-1, with 8 bases fitting TRBD2. With 6 bases clipped from V and 6 bases from J, the junction kept 10 bases outside the gene matches. The germline gives CDR1 SGHAT, CDR2 FQNNGV. CDR3 size: 15 residues. The CDR3 DNA reads TGTGCCAGCAGGATCCTCCTAGCGGGCCTCAATGAGCAGTTCTTC. Amino acids: CASRILLAGLNEQFF.

This clonotype has a handful of counts. At one of its ends the junction is not consistent with the germline gene, which may arise from a read error. The chain carries TRBV28 and TRBJ2-7; perhaps TRBD1 as D (6 bases). Germline V gene data show CDR1 as MDHEN and CDR2 as SYDVKM. This CDR3 comprises 13 residues. The CDR3 loop is CTSRTVGLYEQYF. CDR3 nucleotides: TGTACCAGCAGGACAGTCGGACTCTACGAGCAGTACTTC. Drawing the rest from reference TRBV28 and TRBJ2-7, the complete variable domain is DVKVTQSSRYLVKRTGEKVFLECVQDMDHENMFWYRQDPGLGLRLIYFSYDVKMKEKGDIPEGYSVSREKKERFSLILESASTNQTSMYLCTSRTVGLYEQYFGPGTRLTVT.

Concerning this clonotype: A junction boundary mismatches the germline segment, possibly from a read error. The chain joins TRBV29-1 to TRBJ1-1; a weak D match, TRBD1 (6 bases). CDR3 length equals 13 residues. CDR1 is SQVTM and CDR2 is ANQGSEA in the germline V gene. In DNA form, the CDR3 reads TGCAGCGTTAAAGCAGGGACAAACATTGAAGCTTTCTTT. It encodes CSVKAGTNIEAFF.

The rearrangement links TRBV12-3 or TRBV12-4 to TRBJ2-2; D remains ambiguous. V gave up 3 bases and J gave up 6 bases, with 5 bases separating them. The CDR3 extends over 12 amino acids. CDR3 protein: CASSLVPGELFF. In nucleotides, the CDR3 is TGTGCCAGCAGTTTGGTCCCCGGGGAGCTGTTTTTT.

The chain joins TRBV4-2 to TRBJ2-1; D not certain. Germline CDR1 reads LGHNA; CDR2 reads YNFKEQ. The CDR3 covers 15 residues. Between the trimmed V and J ends, which lost 0 bases and 6 bases, there was a span of 12 bases. The CDR3 bases are TGTGCCAGCAGCCAAGAAGGCTTCCTAGGCAATGAGCAGTTCTTC. Protein product: CASSQEGFLGNEQFF.

Concerning this clonotype: At one boundary the junction diverges from the germline segment, which might be a read error. CDR3 bases: TGCAGCGTGCACAGGAGGAATGTGAACACTGAAGCCTTCTTT. This sequence encodes CSVHRRNVNTEAFF. The rearrangement uses TRBV29-1 and TRBJ1-1; a weak D match, TRBD1 (5 bases). The CDR3 has 14 amino acids. From germline, CDR1 is SQVTM and CDR2 ANQGSEA.